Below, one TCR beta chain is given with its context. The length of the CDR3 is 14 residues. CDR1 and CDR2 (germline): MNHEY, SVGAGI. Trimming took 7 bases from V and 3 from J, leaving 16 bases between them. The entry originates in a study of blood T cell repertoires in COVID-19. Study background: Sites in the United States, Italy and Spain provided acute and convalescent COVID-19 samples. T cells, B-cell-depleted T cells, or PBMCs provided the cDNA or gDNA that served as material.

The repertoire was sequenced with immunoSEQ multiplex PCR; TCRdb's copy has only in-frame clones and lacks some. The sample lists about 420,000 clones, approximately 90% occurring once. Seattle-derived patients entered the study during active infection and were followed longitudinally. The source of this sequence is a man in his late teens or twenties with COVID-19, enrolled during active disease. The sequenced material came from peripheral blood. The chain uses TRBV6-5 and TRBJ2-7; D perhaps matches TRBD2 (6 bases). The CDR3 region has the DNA TGTGCCAGCAAGGGAGGCCTTCAATTCTACGAGCAGTACTTC. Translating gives CASKGGLQFYEQYF.